This is a list of T cell receptor beta chains from one sample in a study of cytomegalovirus exposure and HLA in healthy donors. Assay used: immunoSEQ multiplex PCR; TCRdb lists only in-frame clones, some missing. The sample shows 90,000 to 120,000 clones, 77% of them seen only once. The material sequenced was PBMCs. Receptors originate from a male donor in good health and CMV-seronegative. Each CDR3 is given without its conserved first and last residue. Rows may omit the clone size; those that give it use once, few, many or a size class.

clone size: -; J gene: TRBJ1-2; V gene: TRBV28; CDR3 protein: ASRGHLNYGYT
clone size: -; J gene: TRBJ2-7; V gene: TRBV18; CDR3 protein: ASSPGLAGGPFVYEQY
clone size: -; J gene: TRBJ2-7; V gene: TRBV6-5; CDR3 protein: ASSYSPSSYEQY
clone size: -; J gene: TRBJ2-5; V gene: TRBV27; CDR3 protein: ATYPAGQTGPKTQY
clone size: -; J gene: TRBJ2-2; V gene: TRBV13; CDR3 protein: ASSLEAATNTGELF
clone size: once; J gene: TRBJ2-7; V gene: TRBV7-2; CDR3 protein: ASSPYYAYEQY
clone size: -; J gene: TRBJ1-2; V gene: TRBV28; CDR3 protein: ASSFGNGLMYGYT
clone size: -; J gene: TRBJ1-5; V gene: TRBV6-5; CDR3 protein: ASSYSGDYSNQPQH
clone size: -; J gene: -; V gene: TRBV5-1; CDR3 protein: ASSLATTGGREQY
clone size: -; J gene: TRBJ2-1; V gene: TRBV5-1; CDR3 protein: ASSLTSGRYNEQF
clone size: -; J gene: TRBJ2-1; V gene: TRBV7-8; CDR3 protein: ASSAPEIYNEQF
clone size: -; J gene: TRBJ2-7; V gene: TRBV6-6; CDR3 protein: ASSEGGTYEQY
clone size: -; J gene: TRBJ2-1; V gene: TRBV7-8; CDR3 protein: ASSLGLAVSSYNEQF
clone size: once; J gene: TRBJ1-3; V gene: TRBV5-1; CDR3 protein: ASSLEGAPGNTIY
clone size: once; J gene: TRBJ2-3; V gene: TRBV5-4; CDR3 protein: ASSGLAGGVTDTQY
clone size: many; J gene: TRBJ1-3; V gene: TRBV5-4; CDR3 protein: ASSLDGQGTNTIY
clone size: -; J gene: TRBJ2-1; V gene: TRBV6-1; CDR3 protein: ASSELWAGSYNEQF
clone size: -; J gene: TRBJ1-3; V gene: TRBV28; CDR3 protein: ASMGLSPGNTIY
clone size: few; J gene: TRBJ1-1; V gene: TRBV7-9; CDR3 protein: ASSLTGLTEAF
clone size: -; J gene: TRBJ1-4; V gene: TRBV19; CDR3 protein: ASEDRGNEKLF
clone size: once; J gene: TRBJ1-2; V gene: TRBV14; CDR3 protein: ASSPWSDPGNPNYGNT
clone size: -; J gene: TRBJ1-5; V gene: TRBV28; CDR3 protein: ASSGILNQPQH
clone size: -; J gene: -; V gene: TRBV5-6; CDR3 protein: ASSLKWAGALGEQY
clone size: -; J gene: TRBJ1-1; V gene: TRBV27; CDR3 protein: ASRYRQGFEAF
clone size: -; J gene: TRBJ1-4; V gene: TRBV5-8; CDR3 protein: ASSHWGQKLF
clone size: -; J gene: TRBJ2-3; V gene: TRBV4-1; CDR3 protein: ASSTQPSGGDTQY
clone size: -; J gene: TRBJ2-7; V gene: TRBV5-4; CDR3 protein: ASSPQVSLAADGQY
clone size: -; J gene: TRBJ1-5; V gene: TRBV28; CDR3 protein: ASSSSGARQPQH
clone size: -; J gene: TRBJ1-5; V gene: TRBV30; CDR3 protein: AWSVSGGQPQH
clone size: -; J gene: TRBJ2-3; V gene: TRBV9; CDR3 protein: ASSPKSAGATDTQY
clone size: -; J gene: TRBJ2-7; V gene: TRBV5-8; CDR3 protein: ASSLYRSEQY
clone size: -; J gene: TRBJ2-6; V gene: TRBV19; CDR3 protein: ASSTRTGGISGANVLT
clone size: -; J gene: TRBJ2-7; V gene: TRBV30; CDR3 protein: AWSVRREAQY
clone size: -; J gene: TRBJ1-2; V gene: TRBV6-5; CDR3 protein: ASRGQLLYGYT
clone size: -; J gene: -; V gene: TRBV6-1; CDR3 protein: ASSEQDYEQY
clone size: -; J gene: TRBJ2-5; V gene: TRBV7-2; CDR3 protein: ASSSRQGRETQY
clone size: -; J gene: TRBJ2-5; V gene: TRBV5-1; CDR3 protein: ASSRTSRGETQY